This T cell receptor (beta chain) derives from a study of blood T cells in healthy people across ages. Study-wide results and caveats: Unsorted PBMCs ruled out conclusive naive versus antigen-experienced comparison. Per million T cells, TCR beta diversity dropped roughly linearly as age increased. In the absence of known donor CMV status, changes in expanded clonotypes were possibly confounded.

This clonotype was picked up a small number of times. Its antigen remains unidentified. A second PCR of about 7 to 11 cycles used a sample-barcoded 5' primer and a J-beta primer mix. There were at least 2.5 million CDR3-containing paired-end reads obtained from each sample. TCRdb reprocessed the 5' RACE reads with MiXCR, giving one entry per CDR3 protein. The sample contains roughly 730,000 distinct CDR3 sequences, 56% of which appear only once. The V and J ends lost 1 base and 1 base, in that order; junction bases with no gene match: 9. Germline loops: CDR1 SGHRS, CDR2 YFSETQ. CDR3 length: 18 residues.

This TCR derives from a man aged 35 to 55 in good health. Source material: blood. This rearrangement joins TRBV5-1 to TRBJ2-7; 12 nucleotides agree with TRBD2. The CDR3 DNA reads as TGCGCCAGCAGCTTGAGCCCTAGCGGGAGGGCCGTATCCTACGAGCAGTACTTC. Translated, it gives CASSLSPSGRAVSYEQYF.